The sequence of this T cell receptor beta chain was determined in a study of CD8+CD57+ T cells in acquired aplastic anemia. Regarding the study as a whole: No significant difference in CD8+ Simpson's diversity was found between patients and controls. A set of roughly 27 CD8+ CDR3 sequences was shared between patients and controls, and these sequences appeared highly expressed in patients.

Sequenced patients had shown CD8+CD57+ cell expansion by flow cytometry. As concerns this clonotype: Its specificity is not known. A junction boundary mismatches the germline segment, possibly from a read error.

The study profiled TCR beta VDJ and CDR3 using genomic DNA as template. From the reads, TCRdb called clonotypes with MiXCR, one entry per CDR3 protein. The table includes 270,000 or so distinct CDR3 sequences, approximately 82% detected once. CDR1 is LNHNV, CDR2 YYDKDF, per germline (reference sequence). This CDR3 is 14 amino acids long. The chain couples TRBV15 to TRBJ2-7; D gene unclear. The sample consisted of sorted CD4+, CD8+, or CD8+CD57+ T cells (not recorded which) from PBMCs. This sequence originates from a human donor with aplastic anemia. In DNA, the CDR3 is TGTGCCAGCAGCAGAGGTGAAGGCGCGAACAACCAGTACTTC. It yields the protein CASSRGEGANNQYF.